One and the same sample provided the 15 T cell receptor beta chains below, sequenced in a study of cytomegalovirus exposure and HLA in healthy donors. In the PCR, 60 Vbeta and 13 Jbeta primers were used. Method: immunoSEQ multiplex PCR; TCRdb's copy keeps in-frame clones and lacks some. This table has roughly 67,000 clones, roughly 80% appearing once. Sequencing was performed on PBMCs. These receptors were obtained from a woman in her twenties or thirties in good health and CMV-seronegative.

The genes are TRBV11-2 and TRBJ2-5; 7 bases map to TRBD1. The J call may be in error: the DNA end matches TRBJ2-7 better. The CDR3 is 15 amino acids. The germline V gene encodes CDR1 SGHAT and CDR2 FQNNGV. The DNA for the CDR3 is TGTGCCAGCAGCTTAGAAGGGACAGAGATCTACGAGCAGTACTTC. Its protein is CASSLEGTEIYEQYF.

In its sample, this clone was seen a few times. The rearrangement links TRBV7-6 to TRBJ2-3; 10 bases agree with TRBD2. The CDR3 is 14 residues long. Losses at the gene ends were 5 bases for V and 4 bases for J; bases not matched to a gene: 3. The germline V gene encodes CDR1 SGHVS and CDR2 FNYEAQ. This CDR3 is CASSRGTSADTQYF. As DNA, the CDR3 is TGTGCCAGCAGCCGAGGGACTAGCGCAGATACGCAGTATTTT.

This clone is a singleton in its sample. The chain combines TRBV11-3 with TRBJ2-1; TRBD1 aligns across 8 bases. Germline assignment: CDR1 SGHNT and CDR2 YENEEA. This CDR3 has 15 residues. The trim removed 4 bases at V and 7 bases at J, leaving 9 bases unmatched. CDR3 DNA sequence: TGTGCCAGCAGCTCCGGGACAGGATTCAGTAATGAGCAGTTCTTC. Translated: CASSSGTGFSNEQFF.

This chain uses TRBV7-8 with TRBJ1-2; tentative D call: TRBD1 (6 bases). Trimming stripped 5 bases from V and 7 bases from J, with 17 bases between. The germline V gene encodes CDR1 SGHVS and CDR2 FQNEAQ. The CDR3 loop spans 14 amino acids. The CDR3 DNA reads as TGTGCCAGCAGCCCCCGCGGGGGCAGGAGTGGCTACACCTTC. This translates into CASSPRGGRSGYTF.

V is TRBV9 and J is TRBJ1-1; D gene unclear. Deletions cut 0 bases from V and 0 bases from J, with 12 bases between. The germline gives CDR1 SGDLS, CDR2 YYNGEE. The CDR3 contains 16 residues. The CDR3 DNA reads as TGTGCCAGCAGCGTAGGTCCAGGCAATATGAACACTGAAGCTTTCTTT. It encodes CASSVGPGNMNTEAFF.

The count of this clone is one. The chain has TRBV7-2 and TRBJ2-1, with 8 positions matching TRBD2. The CDR3 sequence is 14 residues long. Germline values: CDR1 SGHTA, CDR2 FQGNSA. Germline trimming cut 7 bases from V and 8 bases from J; bases unmatched to any gene: 10. CDR3 amino acids: CASTEGLVFHEQFF. The CDR3 DNA follows: TGTGCCAGCACCGAGGGACTAGTATTCCATGAGCAGTTCTTC.

J is TRBJ2-1 and V is TRBV28; 11 bases align to TRBD2. Germline CDR1 and CDR2: MDHEN and SYDVKM. Trimming removed 2 bases from V and 4 bases from J; junction bases left unmatched: 4. CDR3 length: 16 amino acids. The CDR3 sequence is CASSLQLAGGYNEQFF. In DNA form, the CDR3 reads TGTGCCAGCAGTTTACAGCTAGCGGGGGGATACAATGAGCAGTTCTTC.

This chain uses TRBV5-4 with TRBJ1-1, with 7 bases identical to TRBD1. This CDR3 has 16 residues. J lost 0 bases, V lost 0 bases, and 5 bases had no gene match. Germline V gene sequence: CDR1 SGHNT, CDR2 YYREEE (reference sequence). CDR3 bases: TGTGCCAGCAGCTTGGAACAGGGGATCATGAACACTGAAGCTTTCTTT. Its translation is CASSLEQGIMNTEAFF.

Of note for this clone: The junction departs from the called germline gene at one end, perhaps through a read error. The rearrangement uses TRBV7-9 and TRBJ2-2; 8 nucleotides agree with TRBD2. The CDR3 length is 16 residues. CDR1 and CDR2 (germline): SEHNR, FQNEAQ (reference sequence). The CDR3 nucleotides read TGTTCCAGCCCTCGGGTGACGGGGGGGCTCACCGGGGAGCTGTTTTTT. Residues: CSSPRVTGGLTGELFF.

The J gene is TRBJ2-2, the V gene TRBV2, with D maybe TRBD1 (5 bases). The germline V and J ends were trimmed by 3 bases and 8 bases, with 7 bases remaining between them. Per germline, CDR1 SNHLY and CDR2 FYNNEI. The CDR3 is 12 amino acids. The DNA of the CDR3 is TGTGCCAGCAGTGACAGGGTGGGGGAGCTGTTTTTT. It specifies CASSDRVGELFF.

The rearrangement links TRBV7-9 to TRBJ2-1, with 12 bases identical to TRBD2. This CDR3 has 17 amino acids. The V gene end was trimmed by 7 bases and the J gene end by 5 bases; junction bases not matched to a gene: 12. Germline CDR1 reads SEHNR; CDR2 reads FQNEAQ (reference sequence). Here the CDR3 reads CASNYDSGTSGHNEQFF. The CDR3 DNA reads as TGTGCCAGCAACTACGATTCAGGGACTAGCGGGCACAATGAGCAGTTCTTC.

This chain uses TRBV13 with TRBJ2-3, with TRBD2 identical over 10 bases. Trimming took 5 bases from V and 15 from J; bases not matched to a gene: 8. This CDR3 is built from 12 residues. Germline V lookup: CDR1 PRHDT, CDR2 FYEKMQ (reference sequence). CDR3 amino acids: CASSPLAGDHYF. The CDR3 nucleotides read TGTGCCAGCAGCCCCCTAGCGGGGGACCACTATTTT.

The rearrangement uses TRBV7-2 and TRBJ1-2; D uncertain. CDR3 length: 14 amino acids. V shed 2 bases and J shed 1 base, with 8 bases lying between them. Germline V gene lookup returns CDR1 SGHTA and CDR2 FQGNSA. Here the CDR3 reads CASSLRALNYGYTF. CDR3 nucleotides: TGTGCCAGCAGCTTAAGAGCTCTTAACTATGGCTACACCTTC.

The V and J genes are TRBV9 and TRBJ1-4, with 9 bases matching TRBD1. V lost 4 bases to trimming and J lost 0 bases; unmatched junction nucleotides: 13. The CDR3 extends over 19 amino acids. The germline CDR1 and CDR2 sequences are SGDLS and YYNGEE. In nucleotides, the CDR3 is TGTGCCAGCAGCCCTTCCGGGACAGGGTTTACCGCAACTAATGAAAAACTGTTTTTT. It encodes CASSPSGTGFTATNEKLFF.

The chain employs TRBV7-9 and TRBJ1-1; D remains ambiguous. V was shortened by 5 bases and J by 1 base, with 11 bases between the two germline ends. The length of the CDR3 is 14 residues. Germline V lookup: CDR1 SEHNR, CDR2 FQNEAQ (reference sequence). The CDR3 DNA is TGTGCCAGCAGCGCCGGACTGGGGAACACTGAAGCTTTCTTT. It is translated as CASSAGLGNTEAFF. The complete variable domain, with remaining parts taken from reference TRBV7-9 and TRBJ1-1, reads DTGVSQNPRHKITKRGQNVTFRCDPISEHNRLYWYRQTLGQGPEFLTYFQNEAQLEKSRLLSDRFSAERPKGSFSTLEIQRTEQGDSAMYLCASSAGLGNTEAFFGQGTRLTVV.